Reported below is one T cell receptor (beta chain). Its cognate antigen is unknown. TCRdb ran MiXCR on the 5' RACE reads and lists one entry per CDR3 protein. The sample lists hundreds of thousands of distinct CDR3 sequences; about 12% were seen once. Healthy Caucasians made up all donors. The source of the sample is a study of identical twins. CDR3 length equals 15 residues. The V gene end was trimmed by 2 bases and the J gene end by 6 bases; junction bases not matched to a gene: 8. Germline V CDR1 and CDR2: SNHLY, FYNNEI. Study results and limitations: There is a chance that invariant MAIT and iNKT cells partially muddied zero-insertion analyses. Within cord blood, abundant beta clonotypes carried fewer insertions, but memory repertoires showed no such trend. Among out-of-frame alpha sequences shared by twins, low generation probability occurred in excess.

This same sample was also part of a study on yellow fever vaccine responses in identical twins.

J is TRBJ2-3 and V is TRBV2, with 7 bases fitting TRBD1. The sequencing input was CD8+ T cells sorted from blood. The TCR sequence derives from a woman aged 18-30 years in good health. This CDR3 is CASSEPRGSLDTQYF. For the CDR3, the DNA is TGTGCCAGCAGTGAACCCAGGGGGAGCCTCGATACGCAGTATTTT.